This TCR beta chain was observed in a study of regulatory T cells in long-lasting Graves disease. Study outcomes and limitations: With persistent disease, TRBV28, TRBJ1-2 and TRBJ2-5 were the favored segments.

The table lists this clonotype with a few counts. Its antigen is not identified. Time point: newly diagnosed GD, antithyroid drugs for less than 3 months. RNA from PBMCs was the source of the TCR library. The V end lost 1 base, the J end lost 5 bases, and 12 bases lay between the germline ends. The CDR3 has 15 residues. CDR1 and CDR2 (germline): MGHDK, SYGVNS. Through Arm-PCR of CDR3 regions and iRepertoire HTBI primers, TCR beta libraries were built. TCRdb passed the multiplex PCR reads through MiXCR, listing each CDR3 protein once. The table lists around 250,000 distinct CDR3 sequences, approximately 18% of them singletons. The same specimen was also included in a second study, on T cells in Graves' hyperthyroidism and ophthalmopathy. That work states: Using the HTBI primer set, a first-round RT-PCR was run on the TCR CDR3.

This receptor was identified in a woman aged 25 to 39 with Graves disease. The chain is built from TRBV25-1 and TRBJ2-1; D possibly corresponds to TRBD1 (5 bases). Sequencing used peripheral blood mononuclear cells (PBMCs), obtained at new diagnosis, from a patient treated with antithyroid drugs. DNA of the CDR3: TGTGCCAGCAGTGAATCGCTGGGGCTCCACAATGAGCAGTTCTTC. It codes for CASSESLGLHNEQFF.